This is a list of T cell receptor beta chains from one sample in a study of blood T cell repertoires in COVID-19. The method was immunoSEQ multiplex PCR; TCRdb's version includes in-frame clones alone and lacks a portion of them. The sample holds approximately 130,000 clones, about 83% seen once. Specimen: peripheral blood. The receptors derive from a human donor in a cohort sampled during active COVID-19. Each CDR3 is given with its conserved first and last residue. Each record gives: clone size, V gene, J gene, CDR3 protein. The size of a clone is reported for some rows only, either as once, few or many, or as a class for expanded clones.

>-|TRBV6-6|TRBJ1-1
CASSSQGVTEAFF
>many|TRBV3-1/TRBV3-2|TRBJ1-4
CASSHLATNEKLFF
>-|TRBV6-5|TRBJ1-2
CASSYSSGTQGYTF
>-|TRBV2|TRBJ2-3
CASRTGADTQYF
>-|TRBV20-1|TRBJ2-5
CSASGGGGRETQYF
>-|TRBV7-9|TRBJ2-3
CASSFTSGTDTQYF
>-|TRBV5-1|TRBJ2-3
CASSLGGGATDTQYF
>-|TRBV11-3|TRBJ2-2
CASSLYRGLDTGELFF
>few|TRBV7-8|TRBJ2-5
CASSLGAVETQYF
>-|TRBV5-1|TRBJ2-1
CASSPKTSGGNNEQFF
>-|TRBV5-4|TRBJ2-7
CASSSRGTGWYEQYF
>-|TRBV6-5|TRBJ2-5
CASSYGTHVLQETQYF
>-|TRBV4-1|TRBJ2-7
CASSQVSSGGAYEQYF
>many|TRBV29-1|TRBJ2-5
CSVAGLAGEFQETQYF
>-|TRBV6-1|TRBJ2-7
CASSELRTGALF
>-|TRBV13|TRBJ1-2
CASTPVAANYGYTF
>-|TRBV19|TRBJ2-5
CASSRRGTETQYF
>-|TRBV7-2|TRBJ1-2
CASSLVPPNRGGNYGYTF
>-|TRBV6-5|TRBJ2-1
CASSSALAGGRNEQFF
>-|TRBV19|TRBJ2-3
CASSIGAGGVTDTQYF
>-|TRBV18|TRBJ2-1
CASSPQGSYNEQFF
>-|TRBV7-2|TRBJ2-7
CASSPTGLVYEQYF
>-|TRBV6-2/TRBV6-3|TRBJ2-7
CASSGGGRGYEQYF
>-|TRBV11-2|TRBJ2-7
CASSLIGTVHEQYF
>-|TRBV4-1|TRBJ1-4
CASSQAQQGGGDEKLFF
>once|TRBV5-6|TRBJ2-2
CASSYRTGLLNTGELFF
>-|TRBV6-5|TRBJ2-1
CASSYSGRRFYNEQFF
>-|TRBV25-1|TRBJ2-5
CSTRSGTGETQYF
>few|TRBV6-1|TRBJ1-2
CASSDTAGQGRYGYTF
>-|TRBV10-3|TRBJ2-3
CAISGGTGNMRNTQYF
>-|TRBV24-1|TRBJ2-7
CATSDRLAGDDIKLSSYEQYF
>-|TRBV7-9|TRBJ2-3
CASSSLAGSTDTQYF
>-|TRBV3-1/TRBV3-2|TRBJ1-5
CASSQVGNQPQHF
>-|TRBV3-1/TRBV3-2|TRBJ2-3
CASAVGGTDTQYF
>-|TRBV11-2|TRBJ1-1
CASSLKTENTEAFF
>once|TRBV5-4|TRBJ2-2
CASSSLGGGPAGELFF
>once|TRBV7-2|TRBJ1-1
CASSLTGGRQNEAFF
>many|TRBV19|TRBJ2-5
CASSRGGHQETQYF
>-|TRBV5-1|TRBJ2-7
CASSNRDRGNYEQYF
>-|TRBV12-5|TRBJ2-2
CASGLGQGDGELFF
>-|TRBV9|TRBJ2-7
CASSVAGGQPYEQYF
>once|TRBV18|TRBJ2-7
CASSPSGGASYEQYF
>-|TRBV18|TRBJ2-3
CASSPERGAGTDTQYF
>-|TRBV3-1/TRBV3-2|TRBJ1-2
CASSQRGGQGVGYTF
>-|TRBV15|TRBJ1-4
CATSRAPGGREKLFF
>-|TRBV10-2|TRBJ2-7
CASSGTGGASYEQYF
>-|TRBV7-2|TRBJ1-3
CASSPSGRARGNTIYF
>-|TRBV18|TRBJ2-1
CASSLGGEQFF
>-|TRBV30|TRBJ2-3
CAWSPTGEEPRDTQYF
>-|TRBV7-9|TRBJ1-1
CASSSLRDRGATEAFF
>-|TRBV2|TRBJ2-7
CASSVTSDPVGQYF
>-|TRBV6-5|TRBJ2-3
CASSLAGGVNTQYF